Detailed here is one T cell receptor beta chain. Its antigen remains unknown. This entry is derived from a study of cytomegalovirus exposure and HLA in healthy donors. Study context: The use of the same platform for the roughly 110 validation repertoires and the approximately 730 first-cohort repertoires was reported by a later analysis. Broader study findings: Cytomegalovirus status, reportedly, was diagnosed with high specificity and sensitivity by the classifier.

Profiling relied on immunoSEQ multiplex PCR, and the TCRdb table lists in-frame clones only, not all of them. The table shows under 250,000 clones, with approximately 87% occurring only once. The CDR3 is 13 amino acids. V gave up 5 bases and J gave up 7 bases, with 11 bases separating them. Per the germline V gene, CDR1 is MNHEY and CDR2 is SMNVEV (reference sequence). This chain joins TRBV27 and TRBJ2-2, with D maybe TRBD2 (6 bases). Input material: PBMCs. The clonotype comes from a young man in good health and CMV-seronegative. The CDR3 nucleotides are TGTGCCAGCAGTCCGCGAGCGGGCGGGGAGCTGTTTTTT. It translates to CASSPRAGGELFF.